These 14 T cell receptor beta chains share one sample of origin, sequenced in a study of blood T cell repertoires in COVID-19. Here immunoSEQ multiplex PCR was the method, and the copy in TCRdb shows in-frame clones only, minus some. The table lists approximately 35,000 clones, around 87% of them singletons. The sample comprised peripheral blood. Receptors were obtained from a human donor in a cohort sampled during active COVID-19.

The J gene is TRBJ1-1, the V gene TRBV3-1 (or the pseudogene TRBV3-2), with 7 bases lining up with TRBD1. Germline V gene lookup returns CDR1 LGHDT and CDR2 YNNKEL (reference sequence). Germline trimming cut 1 base from V and 4 bases from J; bases unmatched to any gene: 6. The length of the CDR3 is 15 residues. The CDR3 region is CASSQGQGVSTEAFF. DNA of the CDR3: TGTGCCAGCAGCCAAGGTCAGGGGGTGAGCACTGAAGCTTTCTTT.

This chain connects TRBV3-1 (or the pseudogene TRBV3-2) to TRBJ1-4; D call uncertain. The V and J ends lost 4 bases and 5 bases respectively, with 5 bases between them. The CDR3 runs 12 residues. CDR1 LGHDT and CDR2 YNNKEL come from the germline V gene (reference sequence). The CDR3 DNA follows: TGTGCCAGCAGCCCACTAAATGAAAAACTGTTTTTT. Protein sequence: CASSPLNEKLFF.

This clone has a handful of counts. This chain links TRBV7-2 with TRBJ2-7, with D perhaps TRBD2 (5 bases). Germline CDR1 and CDR2: SGHTA and FQGNSA. V was shortened by 5 bases and J by 7 bases, with 21 bases between the two germline ends. The length of the CDR3 is 15 residues. Here the CDR3 DNA reads TGTGCCAGCAGCGGAGGCTACGCCTTTGTAATGGAGCAGTACTTC. It encodes CASSGGYAFVMEQYF.

J is TRBJ2-7 and V is TRBV18, with 7 bases identical to TRBD1. The CDR3 is made up of 12 amino acids. The V gene's germline CDR1 is KGHSH and CDR2 LQKENI. The V and J ends lost 6 bases and 4 bases, in that order; junction bases with no gene match: 3. The CDR3: CASSSGQYEQYF. DNA for the CDR3: TGTGCCAGCTCTTCGGGACAGTACGAGCAGTACTTC.

CDR3 nucleotide sequence: TGTGCCAGCAGCCTACAGGGTGCTTACTCCTACGAGCAGTACTTC. It translates to CASSLQGAYSYEQYF. This chain links TRBV7-2 with TRBJ2-7, with D possibly being TRBD1 (6 bases). Germline V gene lookup returns CDR1 SGHTA and CDR2 FQGNSA. V lost 5 bases and J 0 bases, leaving 14 bases between the germline ends. The CDR3 runs 15 residues.

The chain joins TRBV7-9 to TRBJ1-2, with D possibly being TRBD1 (6 bases). CDR3 length equals 15 residues. Trimming cost V 8 bases and J 1 base, with 17 bases left between them. Germline V gene data show CDR1 as SEHNR and CDR2 as FQNEAQ (reference sequence). Here the CDR3 reads CASSFRGGLNYGYTF. Here the CDR3 DNA reads TGTGCCAGCTCCTTCCGGGGGGGCCTTAACTATGGCTACACCTTC.

This clone was observed a single time. The chain uses TRBV3-1 (or the pseudogene TRBV3-2) and TRBJ1-6; D may be TRBD1 (6 bases). In germline, CDR1 is LGHDT, CDR2 YNNKEL (reference sequence). The CDR3 sequence is 16 residues long. V lost 2 bases, J lost 7 bases, and 15 bases lay in between. The CDR3 nucleotides are TGTGCCAGCAGCCAAAACTTCCGACAGGCCAATTCACCCCTCCACTTT. It yields the protein CASSQNFRQANSPLHF.

The CDR3 protein is CASRDRGGSTDTQYF. The DNA for the CDR3 is TGTGCCAGCAGGGACAGGGGCGGGAGCACAGATACGCAGTATTTT. This chain uses TRBV6-5 with TRBJ2-3, with 9 nucleotides matching TRBD1. CDR3 length: 15 amino acids. Unmatched junction bases numbered 4, after V lost 6 bases and J lost 0 bases. The germline V gene has CDR1 MNHEY and CDR2 SVGAGI.

The V gene is TRBV5-7, the J gene TRBJ1-2; D is unclear. TRBV5-7 is filed as an ORF, its function uncertain. Trimming pared 1 base from V and 4 bases from J, leaving 23 bases between. The CDR3 is 18 amino acids. In DNA form, the CDR3 reads TGTGCCAGCAGCTTGCTGACGAGGTTGGGTGAACTACTCTATGGCTACACCTTC. This translates into CASSLLTRLGELLYGYTF.

The chain carries TRBV6-4 and TRBJ2-7; D not certain. The CDR3 loop spans 14 amino acids. V lost 10 bases, J lost 0 bases, and 16 bases lay in between. Germline V lookup: CDR1 MRHNA, CDR2 SNTAGT. CDR3 residues: CANQFDELSYEQYF. For the CDR3, the DNA is TGTGCCAACCAATTCGATGAACTCTCCTACGAGCAGTACTTC.

The chain carries TRBV24-1 and TRBJ2-1, with 7 nucleotides matching TRBD2. Unmatched junction bases numbered 8, after V lost 4 bases and J lost 0 bases. The CDR3 is made up of 17 amino acids. Per the germline V gene, CDR1 is KGHDR and CDR2 is SFDVKD. The CDR3 sequence: CATSDRGLSHSYNEQFF. CDR3 DNA sequence: TGTGCCACCAGTGACCGGGGACTATCCCACTCCTACAATGAGCAGTTCTTC.

The rearrangement links TRBV5-1 to TRBJ2-7; D not resolved. CDR1 and CDR2 (germline): SGHRS, YFSETQ. The CDR3 is 13 amino acids. The V end lost 5 bases, the J end lost 0 bases, and 9 bases lay between the germline ends. The CDR3 DNA sequence: TGCGCCAGCAGTTCAGACATCTCCTACGAGCAGTACTTC. Translating gives CASSSDISYEQYF.

The V and J genes are TRBV10-3 and TRBJ2-1, with 13 bases aligning to TRBD2. CDR3 length equals 16 residues. CDR1 and CDR2 from the germline V gene are ENHRY and SYGVKD. V shed 5 bases and J 9 bases; nucleotides not matched to a gene: 10. CDR3 coding DNA: TGTGCCATCAGTCGGACTAGCGGGGGCCCAGGTGGTGAGCAGTTCTTC. Protein product: CAISRTSGGPGGEQFF.

The genes are TRBV7-9 and TRBJ2-2; D remains unclear. The germline V and J ends were trimmed by 5 bases and 6 bases, with 13 bases remaining between them. Germline CDR1 is SEHNR and CDR2 is FQNEAQ (reference sequence). This CDR3 spans 14 amino acids. The DNA for the CDR3 is TGTGCCAGCAGCCCGTCTAAGTTCCCCGGGGAGCTGTTTTTT. This codes for CASSPSKFPGELFF. The full variable domain, in which reference TRBV7-9 and TRBJ2-2 provide the parts outside the CDR3, is DTGVSQNPRHKITKRGQNVTFRCDPISEHNRLYWYRQTLGQGPEFLTYFQNEAQLEKSRLLSDRFSAERPKGSFSTLEIQRTEQGDSAMYLCASSPSKFPGELFFGEGSRLTVL.